The clone carrying this T cell receptor beta chain was recorded at least ten times. Its specificity is not known. The entry originates in a study of T cell repertoires in cytomegalovirus infection. Points from the study as a whole: Cumulative frequency (of public TCR beta family members) identified carriers of CMV plus the relevant HLA.

One entry per CDR3 protein results from TCRdb running MiXCR on the reads. The table shows 400,000 or so distinct CDR3 sequences, with 15% to 20% occurring only once. The germline V gene has CDR1 KGHSH and CDR2 LQKENI. Trimming cost V 4 bases and J 7 bases, with 17 bases left between them. CDR3 length: 15 residues. Sequencing was done on a sample of PBMCs. V gene TRBV18 combines with J gene TRBJ1-5; D may be TRBD1 (5 bases). This receptor was obtained from a human donor in good health (CMV status not recorded). Some clones in this sample may be carry-over from other donors' samples. In nucleotides, the CDR3 is TGTGCCAGCTCACTTGGCGGGGCTTCGAACCAGCCCCAGCATTTT. Its protein is CASSLGGASNQPQHF.